The T cell receptor (beta chain) described here comes from a study of cytomegalovirus exposure and HLA in healthy donors. The study, taken as a whole, reports: It was likely that a cluster of highly shared sequence variants was a sequencing artifact. Later on, a genetic analysis was performed. It linked a missense variant in DCLRE1C with V- and J-gene trimming of TCR beta. As a later analysis showed, several of the most significant clusters appeared to be linked to common viral pathogens.

This clone was picked up one time. Its target is unknown. PCR primers comprised 60 Vbeta and 13 Jbeta primers. The data were produced by immunoSEQ multiplex PCR, yet TCRdb's version contains in-frame clones alone and is incomplete. Altogether 210,000 or so clones are present, 85% being singletons, with the ten largest covering around 1.4%. This CDR3 is 15 amino acids long. The V gene's germline CDR1 is SGHNT and CDR2 YYREEE (reference sequence). The J segment lost 4 bases and the V segment lost 4 bases, leaving 7 bases of the junction unmatched. This TCR was recovered from a human donor in good health. The source material was PBMCs. This chain joins TRBV5-4 and TRBJ2-7, with 11 positions matching TRBD2. The CDR3 sequence: CASSISGRVAYEQYF. The DNA of the CDR3 is TGTGCCAGCAGCATTAGCGGGAGGGTCGCGTACGAGCAGTACTTC.